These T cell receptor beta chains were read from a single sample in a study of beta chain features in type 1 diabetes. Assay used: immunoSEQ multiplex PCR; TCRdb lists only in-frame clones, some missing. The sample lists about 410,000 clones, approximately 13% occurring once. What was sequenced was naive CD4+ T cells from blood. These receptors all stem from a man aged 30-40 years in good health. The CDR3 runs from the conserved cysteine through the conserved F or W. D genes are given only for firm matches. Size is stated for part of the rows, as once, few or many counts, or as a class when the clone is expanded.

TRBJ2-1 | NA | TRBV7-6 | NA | CASSPGGRAEQFF | TGTGCCAGCAGCCCCGGGGGCCGGGCTGAGCAGTTCTTC
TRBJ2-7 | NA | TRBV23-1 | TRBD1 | CARPRDSSYEQYF | TGCGCCCGCCCCCGGGACAGTTCCTACGAGCAGTACTTC
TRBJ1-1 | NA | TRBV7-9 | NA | CASSFKPNTEAFF | TGTGCCAGCAGCTTTAAGCCGAACACTGAAGCTTTCTTT
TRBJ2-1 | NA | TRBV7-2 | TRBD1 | CASSFDRAGYNEQFF | TGTGCCAGCAGCTTCGACAGGGCGGGCTACAATGAGCAGTTCTTC
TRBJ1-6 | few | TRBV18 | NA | CASSNNSPLHF | TGTGCCAGCTCAAATAATTCACCCCTCCACTTT
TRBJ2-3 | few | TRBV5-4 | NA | CASSPPARGNTDTQYF | TGTGCCAGCAGCCCACCTGCGCGGGGTAACACAGATACGCAGTATTTT
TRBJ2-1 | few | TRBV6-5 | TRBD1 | CASKLRDRTYNEQFF | TGTGCCAGCAAACTCCGGGACAGAACCTACAATGAGCAGTTCTTC
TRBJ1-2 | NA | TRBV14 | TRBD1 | CASSQGPGQGWRGYTF | TGTGCCAGCAGCCAAGGTCCGGGACAGGGATGGCGAGGCTACACCTTC
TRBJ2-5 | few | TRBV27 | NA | CASSFSTGGTQYF | TGTGCCAGCAGTTTCAGTACCGGAGGGACCCAGTACTTC
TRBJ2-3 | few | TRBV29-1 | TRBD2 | CSVGLAGGNTQYF | TGCAGCGTTGGGTTAGCGGGGGGGAATACGCAGTATTTT
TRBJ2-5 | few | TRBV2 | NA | CASSEYSPLLETQYF | TGTGCCAGCAGTGAATACTCCCCCCTCCTTGAGACCCAGTACTTC
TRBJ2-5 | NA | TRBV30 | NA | CAWSLGLRETQYF | TGTGCCTGGAGCTTAGGACTAAGGGAGACCCAGTACTTC
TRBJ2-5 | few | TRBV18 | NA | CASSPPRRRETQYF | TGTGCCAGCTCACCACCGAGGCGCCGAGAGACCCAGTACTTC
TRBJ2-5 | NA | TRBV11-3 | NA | CASSLVASDEETQYF | TGTGCCAGCAGCTTAGTAGCCTCGGACGAGGAGACCCAGTACTTC
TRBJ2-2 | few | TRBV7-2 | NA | CASSRGLRTGELFF | TGTGCCAGCAGCAGGGGACTCCGCACCGGGGAGCTGTTTTTT
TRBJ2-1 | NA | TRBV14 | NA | CASSQVQAEQFF | TGTGCCAGCAGCCAAGTTCAAGCAGAGCAGTTCTTC
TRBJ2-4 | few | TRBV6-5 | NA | CASRQAGDIQYF | TGTGCCAGCCGCCAGGCCGGGGACATTCAGTACTTC
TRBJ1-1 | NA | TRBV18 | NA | CASSPQRLDTEAFF | TGTGCCAGCTCACCTCAGCGGTTGGACACTGAAGCTTTCTTT
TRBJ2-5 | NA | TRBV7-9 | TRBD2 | CASSPGLALYQETQYF | TGTGCCAGCAGCCCGGGACTAGCGTTGTACCAAGAGACCCAGTACTTC
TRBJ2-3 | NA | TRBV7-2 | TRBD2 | CASTPRVGLAGAADTQYF | TGTGCCAGCACCCCTAGGGTGGGGCTAGCGGGAGCGGCAGATACGCAGTATTTT
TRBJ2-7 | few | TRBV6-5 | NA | CASSTSYEQYF | TGTGCCAGCAGTACCTCATACGAGCAGTACTTC
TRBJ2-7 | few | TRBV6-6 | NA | CASSYPDGTYEQYF | TGTGCCAGCAGTTACCCCGACGGAACCTACGAGCAGTACTTC
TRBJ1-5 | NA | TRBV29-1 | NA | CSVGEMNNQPQHF | TGCAGCGTTGGGGAGATGAACAATCAGCCCCAGCATTTT
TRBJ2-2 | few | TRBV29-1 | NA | CSVSQVGELFF | TGCAGCGTTTCCCAGGTCGGGGAGCTGTTTTTT
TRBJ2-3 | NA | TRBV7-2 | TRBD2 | CASSSAGVRTDTQYF | TGTGCCAGCAGCTCCGCGGGAGTTAGGACAGATACGCAGTATTTT
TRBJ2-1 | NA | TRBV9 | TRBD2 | CASSETSGYNEQFF | TGTGCCAGCAGCGAGACTAGCGGGTACAATGAGCAGTTCTTC
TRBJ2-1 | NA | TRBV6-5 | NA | CASSNPGTTNNEQFF | TGTGCCAGCAGTAACCCAGGGACCACCAACAATGAGCAGTTCTTC
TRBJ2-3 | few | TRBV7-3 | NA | CASSSGHATDTQYF | TGTGCCAGCAGCTCGGGACACGCCACAGATACGCAGTATTTT
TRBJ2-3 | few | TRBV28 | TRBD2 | CASTGAGLVNDTQYF | TGTGCCAGCACCGGTGCGGGACTAGTCAACGATACGCAGTATTTT
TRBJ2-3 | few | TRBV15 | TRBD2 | CATSAVGRVGGPTDTQYF | TGTGCCACCAGCGCAGTGGGGAGAGTGGGAGGGCCCACAGATACGCAGTATTTT
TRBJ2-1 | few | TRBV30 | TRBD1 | CAWTRDSEQFF | TGTGCCTGGACTAGGGACAGTGAGCAGTTCTTC
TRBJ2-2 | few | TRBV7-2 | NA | CASSPRDSGELFF | TGTGCCAGCAGCCCCCGGGACTCCGGGGAGCTGTTTTTT
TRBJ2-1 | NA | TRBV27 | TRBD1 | CASSYLDRILAEEQFF | TGTGCCAGCAGTTACCTGGACAGGATATTAGCTGAGGAGCAGTTCTTC
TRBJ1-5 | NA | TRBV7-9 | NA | CASSLAGAVNQPQHF | TGTGCCAGCAGCTTGGCAGGGGCTGTCAATCAGCCCCAGCATTTT
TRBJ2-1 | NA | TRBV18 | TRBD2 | CASSPPGTSVLNEQFF | TGTGCCAGCTCACCTCCCGGGACTAGCGTTTTGAATGAGCAGTTCTTC
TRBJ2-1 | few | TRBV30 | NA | CAWSVSIPVNEQFF | TGTGCCTGGAGTGTATCGATCCCGGTCAATGAGCAGTTCTTC
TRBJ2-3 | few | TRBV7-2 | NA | CASSLDRGAADTQYF | TGTGCCAGCAGCTTAGATAGGGGGGCCGCAGATACGCAGTATTTT
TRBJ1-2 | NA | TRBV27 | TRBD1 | CASSPDRVTNPTF | TGTGCCAGCAGTCCCGACAGGGTGACTAATCCCACCTTC
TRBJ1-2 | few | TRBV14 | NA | CASSRRINYGYTF | TGTGCCAGCAGCCGGAGGATTAACTATGGCTACACCTTC
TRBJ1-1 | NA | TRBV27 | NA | CASSPDRTNTEAFF | TGTGCCAGCAGTCCGGACAGAACGAACACTGAAGCTTTCTTT
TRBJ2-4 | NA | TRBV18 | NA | CASSGKQGTKNIQYF | TGTGCCAGCTCAGGAAAACAGGGTACTAAGAACATTCAGTACTTC
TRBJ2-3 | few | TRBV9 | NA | CASSVTTDTQYF | TGTGCCAGCAGCGTCACCACAGATACGCAGTATTTT
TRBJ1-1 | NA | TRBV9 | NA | CASSLPGPMNTEAFF | TGTGCCAGCAGCCTACCAGGTCCTATGAACACTGAAGCTTTCTTT
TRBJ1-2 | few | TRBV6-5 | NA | CASSYWRGGYTF | TGTGCCAGCAGTTACTGGAGGGGTGGCTACACCTTC
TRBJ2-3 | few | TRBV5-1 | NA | CASSLEGRDPDTQYF | TGCGCCAGCAGCTTGGAGGGCAGGGACCCAGATACGCAGTATTTT
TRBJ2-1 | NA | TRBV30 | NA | CAWSISGVTYNEQFF | TGTGCCTGGAGTATTTCAGGGGTAACCTACAATGAGCAGTTCTTC
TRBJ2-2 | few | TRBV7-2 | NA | CAGRQVGELFF | TGTGCCGGAAGACAGGTCGGGGAGCTGTTTTTT
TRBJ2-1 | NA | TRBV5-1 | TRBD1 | CASSSGGSGPYNEQFF | TGCGCCAGCAGCTCAGGGGGCAGTGGCCCCTACAATGAGCAGTTCTTC
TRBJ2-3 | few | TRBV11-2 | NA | CASSPAGTRQYF | TGTGCCAGCAGCCCAGCAGGGACGAGGCAGTATTTT
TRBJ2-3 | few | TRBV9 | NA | CASSVLSLGGATQYF | TGTGCCAGCAGCGTATTATCTCTCGGAGGGGCAACGCAGTATTTT
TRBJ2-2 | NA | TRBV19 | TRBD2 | CASSATFGTSGRYNTGELFF | TGTGCCAGTAGCGCGACCTTCGGGACTAGCGGGAGATATAACACCGGGGAGCTGTTTTTT
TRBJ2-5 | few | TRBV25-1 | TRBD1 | CASSSPDRAKETQYF | TGTGCCAGCAGTTCCCCGGACAGGGCTAAAGAGACCCAGTACTTC
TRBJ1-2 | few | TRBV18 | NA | CASSPAGNGYTF | TGTGCCAGCTCACCCGCAGGGAACGGCTACACCTTC
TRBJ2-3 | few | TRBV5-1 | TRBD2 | CASSLAGTSGTDTQYF | TGCGCCAGCAGCTTGGCCGGGACTAGCGGAACAGATACGCAGTATTTT
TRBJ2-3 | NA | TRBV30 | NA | CAWSPGQRTSTDTQYF | TGTGCCTGGAGTCCCGGACAGAGAACTAGCACAGATACGCAGTATTTT
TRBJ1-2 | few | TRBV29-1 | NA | CSVEAGRYGYTF | TGCAGCGTTGAAGCAGGGAGATATGGCTACACCTTC
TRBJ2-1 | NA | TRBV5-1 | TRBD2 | CASSPLAGGPSSSYNEQFF | TGCGCCAGCAGCCCCTTAGCGGGGGGGCCGTCGAGCTCCTACAATGAGCAGTTCTTC